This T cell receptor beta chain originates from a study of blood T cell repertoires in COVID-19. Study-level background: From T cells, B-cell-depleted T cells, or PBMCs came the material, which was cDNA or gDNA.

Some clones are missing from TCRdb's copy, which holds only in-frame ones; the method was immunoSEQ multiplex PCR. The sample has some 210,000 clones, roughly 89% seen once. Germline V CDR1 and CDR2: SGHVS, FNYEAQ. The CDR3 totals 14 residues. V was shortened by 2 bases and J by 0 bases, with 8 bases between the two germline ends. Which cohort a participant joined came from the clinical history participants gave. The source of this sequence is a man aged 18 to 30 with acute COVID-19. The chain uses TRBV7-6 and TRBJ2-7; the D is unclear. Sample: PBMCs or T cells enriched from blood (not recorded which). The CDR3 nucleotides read TGTGCCAGCAGCTTATATCGGAGCTCCTACGAGCAGTACTTC. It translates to CASSLYRSSYEQYF.